The 25 T cell receptor beta chains reported below all come from one sample, sequenced in a study of cytotoxic CD8 clonotypes in ibrutinib-treated CLL. Repertoires were generated with immunoSEQ multiplex PCR, while TCRdb's copy carries only in-frame clones and drops some. The profile shows tens of thousands of clones, 60% to 75% of them singletons. The material sequenced was PBMCs, taken after 12 months of ibrutinib treatment. The receptors were gathered from a human donor with chronic lymphocytic leukemia.

This clone was seen a handful of times. V and J are TRBV6-1 and TRBJ2-1, with 15 bases aligning to TRBD2. Germline values: CDR1 MNHNS, CDR2 SASEGT. This CDR3 is built from 17 residues. The V and J ends lost 4 bases and 7 bases, in that order; junction bases with no gene match: 8. CDR3 sequence reads: CASSVTGTSGRRNEQFF. The CDR3, as DNA: TGTGCCAGCAGTGTAACCGGGACTAGCGGGAGGAGGAATGAGCAGTTCTTC.

The rearrangement joins TRBV9 to TRBJ1-1, with D possibly TRBD1 on 5 matching bases. This CDR3 spans 15 amino acids. The germline V gene encodes CDR1 SGDLS and CDR2 YYNGEE. V gave up 3 bases and J gave up 3 bases, with 15 bases separating them. The CDR3 loop reads CASSAEGHADTEAFF. The CDR3, as DNA: TGTGCCAGCAGCGCGGAAGGACACGCGGACACTGAAGCTTTCTTT.

The chain is built from TRBV6-6 and TRBJ1-1; 9 bases line up with TRBD1. V trimming: 6 bases; J trimming: 8 bases; junction bases outside the gene matches: 4. CDR1 MNHNY and CDR2 SVGAGI come from the germline V gene (reference sequence). This CDR3 region has 12 residues. The CDR3 loop reads CASSPGQGEAFF. CDR3 DNA sequence: TGTGCCAGCAGCCCCGGACAGGGGGAAGCTTTCTTT.

This clone was seen a single time. The rearrangement joins TRBV21-1 to TRBJ1-2; TRBD1, as called in the table, went unchecked against the DNA. TRBV21-1 is recorded as a pseudogene. This CDR3 contains 14 residues. CDR3 nucleotide sequence: TGTGCCAGCAGCCCAAAGAGTACAGGGAATGGCTACACCTTC. This encodes CASSPKSTGNGYTF.

The V call is TRBV5-4, the J call TRBJ2-3; the match to TRBD2 covers 15 bases. The V gene end was trimmed by 7 bases and the J gene end by 0 bases; junction bases not matched to a gene: 3. Germline CDR1 reads SGHNT; CDR2 reads YYREEE (reference sequence). This CDR3 has 16 amino acids. CDR3: CASGGLAGGSTDTQYF. The DNA of the CDR3 is TGTGCCAGCGGAGGACTAGCGGGAGGGAGCACAGATACGCAGTATTTT.

The chain recombines TRBV7-9 with TRBJ1-5, with TRBD1 as a possible D gene (6 bases). The CDR3 spans 15 residues. The V end was cut by 6 bases, the J end by 2 bases, with 14 bases between. The germline V gene has CDR1 SEHNR and CDR2 FQNEAQ (reference sequence). For the CDR3, the DNA is TGTGCCAGCAGTCCCGGACAGTCCGGCAATCAGCCCCAGCATTTT. Protein: CASSPGQSGNQPQHF. The variable domain in full, with the rest retrieved from reference TRBV7-9 and TRBJ1-5, is DTGVSQNPRHKITKRGQNVTFRCDPISEHNRLYWYRQTLGQGPEFLTYFQNEAQLEKSRLLSDRFSAERPKGSFSTLEIQRTEQGDSAMYLCASSPGQSGNQPQHFGDGTRLSIL.

This chain uses TRBV6-1 with TRBJ1-3, with 9 bases that match TRBD1. Germline assignment: CDR1 MNHNS and CDR2 SASEGT. The CDR3 runs 15 residues. V lost 7 bases and J lost 2; bases outside the gene matches: 6. The CDR3: CASKDGQGPGNTIYF. CDR3 in DNA: TGTGCCAGCAAGGACGGACAGGGGCCTGGAAACACCATATATTTT.

The V gene is TRBV27, the J gene TRBJ1-5, with D unclear. CDR3 length: 15 amino acids. V was pared by 3 bases and J by 6 bases, with 15 bases between. CDR1 and CDR2 from the germline V gene are MNHEY and SMNVEV (reference sequence). The CDR3 spells CASSLTGRRVQPQHF. The CDR3 DNA sequence: TGTGCCAGCAGTTTGACCGGCAGGCGGGTTCAGCCCCAGCATTTT.

This chain uses TRBV7-8 with TRBJ1-1; D remains ambiguous. Trimming left V 5 bases short and J 2 bases short, with 12 bases between. Germline loops: CDR1 SGHVS, CDR2 FQNEAQ. The CDR3 sequence is 14 residues long. CDR3 sequence reads: CASSPLTGNTEAFF. CDR3 bases: TGTGCCAGCAGCCCCCTGACCGGTAACACTGAAGCTTTCTTT.

This chain uses TRBV6-5 with TRBJ1-2, with 7 bases lining up with TRBD1. Germline V gene data show CDR1 as MNHEY and CDR2 as SVGAGI. CDR3 length equals 14 residues. V shed 6 bases, J shed 3 bases, and the junction held 7 bases outside the gene matches. CDR3 coding DNA: TGTGCCAGCAGACCTACGACAGGGCACTATGGCTACACCTTC. Protein product: CASRPTTGHYGYTF.

This clone was detected once. This sequence joins TRBV7-9 and TRBJ2-5; D is unclear. The CDR3 consists of 14 residues. V lost 0 bases to trimming and J lost 5 bases, with 10 bases between them. The germline gives CDR1 SEHNR, CDR2 FQNEAQ (reference sequence). Here the CDR3 reads CASSLAVVLETQYF. The CDR3 bases are TGTGCCAGCAGCTTAGCGGTGGTACTGGAGACCCAGTACTTC.

The J gene is TRBJ2-1, the V gene TRBV18; D not resolved. The CDR3 runs to 14 residues. The V end was cut by 3 bases, the J end by 4 bases, with 10 bases between. The V gene's germline CDR1 is KGHSH and CDR2 LQKENI. As DNA, the CDR3 is TGTGCCAGCTCACCTCTACCTCCGTACAATGAGCAGTTCTTC. It translates to CASSPLPPYNEQFF. The full variable domain, rest sourced from reference TRBV18 and TRBJ2-1, is NAGVMQNPRHLVRRRGQEARLRCSPMKGHSHVYWYRQLPEEGLKFMVYLQKENIIDESGMPKERFSAEFPKEGPSILRIQQVVRGDSAAYFCASSPLPPYNEQFFGPGTRLTVL.

This clone has only a few counts. This chain connects TRBV27 to TRBJ2-2; a possible D gene is TRBD1 (5 bases). Trimming took off 8 bases at V and 2 bases at J, with 15 bases between the two ends. The CDR3 runs to 15 residues. Looked up from germline, CDR1 is MNHEY and CDR2 is SMNVEV (reference sequence). For the CDR3, the DNA is TGTGCCAGCTGTAAGGGGTTCCTCAACACCGGGGAGCTGTTTTTT. Amino acids: CASCKGFLNTGELFF.

The rearrangement uses TRBV7-9 and TRBJ1-6; the D is unclear. Trimming pared 4 bases from V and 8 bases from J, leaving 3 bases between. Germline V gene sequence: CDR1 SEHNR, CDR2 FQNEAQ (reference sequence). This CDR3 is 11 amino acids long. The CDR3 protein is CASSSDSPLHF. DNA of the CDR3: TGTGCCAGCAGCTCGGATTCACCCCTCCACTTT.

The gene calls are TRBV7-9 and TRBJ1-1, with D possibly matching TRBD1 (5 bases). Germline CDR1 SEHNR, CDR2 FQNEAQ (reference sequence). The CDR3 contains 15 residues. The germline V and J ends were trimmed by 5 bases and 1 base, with 14 bases remaining between them. The CDR3 sequence is CASSPDLTGNTEAFF. In nucleotides, the CDR3 is TGTGCCAGCAGCCCCGACCTAACAGGGAACACTGAAGCTTTCTTT.

This clone was counted only a few times. J is TRBJ2-1 and V is TRBV19; perhaps TRBD2 as D (6 bases). The CDR3 runs to 16 residues. From germline, CDR1 is LNHDA and CDR2 SQIVND (reference sequence). Trimming removed 3 bases at V and 1 base at J, with 13 bases between. CDR3 DNA sequence: TGTGCCAGTAGTATGGCGGGATTGAGGTCCTACAATGAGCAGTTCTTC. It translates to CASSMAGLRSYNEQFF.

This clone has only a few counts. Other DNA sequences in the same sample also yield this CDR3. The chain is built from TRBV6-4 and TRBJ2-2; no firm D call. The CDR3 loop spans 13 amino acids. CDR1 and CDR2 from the germline V gene are MRHNA and SNTAGT. V was trimmed by 2 bases and J by 3 bases, leaving 4 bases between them. The chain's CDR3 is CASSDRDTGELFF. CDR3 DNA sequence: TGTGCCAGCAGTGACAGAGACACCGGGGAGCTGTTTTTT.

This clone was seen a single time. The chain carries TRBV5-4 and TRBJ2-5, with 11 nucleotides matching TRBD2. V gave up 2 bases and J gave up 1 base; unmatched junction bases: 4. Per germline, CDR1 SGHNT and CDR2 YYREEE (reference sequence). This CDR3 has 16 amino acids. The CDR3 sequence: CASSFTSGRLQETQYF. DNA for the CDR3: TGTGCCAGCAGCTTTACTAGCGGGAGACTCCAAGAGACCCAGTACTTC.

This clone was picked up a small number of times. This chain joins TRBV28 and TRBJ2-7; TRBD2 aligns across 8 bases. With V trimmed by 5 bases and J by 2 bases, 5 bases remained unmatched. This CDR3 contains 14 residues. Looked up from germline, CDR1 is MDHEN and CDR2 is SYDVKM. The CDR3 nucleotides read TGTGCCAGCAGTACCACGGGAGGGACCTACGAGCAGTACTTC. It codes for CASSTTGGTYEQYF.

The chain joins TRBV14 to TRBJ2-2; 8 nucleotides match TRBD2. Germline trimming cut 1 base from V and 5 bases from J; bases unmatched to any gene: 9. CDR1 and CDR2 from the germline V gene are SGHDN and FVKESK. The CDR3 is 17 residues long. CDR3 nucleotide sequence: TGTGCCAGCAGCCAAGCTCCGGGACTAGGACCAACCGGGGAGCTGTTTTTT. It translates to CASSQAPGLGPTGELFF.

This clone was counted between two and nine times. The rearrangement uses TRBV7-8 and TRBJ1-2, with 7 positions matching TRBD1. Germline CDR1 SGHVS, CDR2 FQNEAQ. Trimming at V came to 5 bases and at J to 3 bases, leaving 3 bases not matched to a gene. The CDR3 is 13 residues long. For the CDR3, the DNA is TGTGCCAGCAGCCTTGGGACAGACTATGGCTACACCTTC. It translates to CASSLGTDYGYTF.

This clone has just a few counts. The chain couples TRBV10-3 to TRBJ1-2, with a weak D call TRBD1 (5 bases). The CDR3 consists of 15 residues. V shed 6 bases and J shed 6 bases, with 20 bases lying between them. Germline lookup yields CDR1 ENHRY and CDR2 SYGVKD. CDR3 in amino acids: CAISYDSTASDGYTF. For the CDR3, the DNA is TGTGCCATCAGCTACGACTCGACAGCCTCGGATGGCTACACCTTC.

V gene TRBV27 combines with J gene TRBJ1-1; no firm D call. The germline gives CDR1 MNHEY, CDR2 SMNVEV (reference sequence). Trimming took 6 bases from V and 0 from J, leaving 17 bases between them. CDR3 size: 16 residues. The CDR3 DNA reads as TGTGCCAGCAGATATGTTACGACAAGTATGAACACTGAAGCTTTCTTT. Its protein is CASRYVTTSMNTEAFF.

The rearrangement links TRBV28 to TRBJ2-7; no reliable D call. Germline V CDR1 and CDR2: MDHEN, SYDVKM. The CDR3 is made up of 14 amino acids. Trimming removed 7 bases at V and 5 bases at J, with 18 bases between. This CDR3 reads CASNSPSRKHEQYF. The CDR3 coding sequence is TGTGCCAGCAATTCCCCAAGTAGGAAACACGAGCAGTACTTC.

This clone showed up many times. This sequence joins TRBV11-2 and TRBJ2-7; D is undetermined. V lost 5 bases to trimming and J lost 9 bases, with 23 bases between them. The CDR3 sequence is 15 residues long. Germline-derived CDR1 and CDR2 are SGHAT and FQNNGV. The CDR3 DNA reads as TGTGCCAGCAGCCCCACGGGTGAGGATACCAACGGGCAGTACTTC. Amino acid sequence: CASSPTGEDTNGQYF.